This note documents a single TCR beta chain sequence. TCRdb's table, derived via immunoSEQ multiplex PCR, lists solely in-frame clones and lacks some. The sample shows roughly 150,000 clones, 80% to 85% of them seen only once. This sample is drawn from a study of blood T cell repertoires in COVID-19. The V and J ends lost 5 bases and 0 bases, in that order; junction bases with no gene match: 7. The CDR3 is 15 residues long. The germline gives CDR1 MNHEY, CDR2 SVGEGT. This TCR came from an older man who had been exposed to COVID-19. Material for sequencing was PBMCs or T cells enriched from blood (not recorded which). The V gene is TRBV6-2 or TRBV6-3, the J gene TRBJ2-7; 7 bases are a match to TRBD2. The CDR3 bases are TGTGCCAGCAGTAAAGCTCGGGAGGACTCCTACGAGCAGTACTTC. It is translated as CASSKAREDSYEQYF.